The text below deals with one TCR beta chain. Antigen unknown. Matching for age and sex applied to the controls, who were healthy donors. The data originate from a study of CD8 T cells in Susac syndrome. The study's findings and limits: The study conceded that relatively few individuals underwent its TCR sequencing and HLA analysis.

Random-hexamer reverse transcription was applied to 0.5 to 1 ug RNA. TCRdb called the immunoSEQ multiplex PCR reads again in MiXCR, with one record for every CDR3 protein. This sample has 150,000 to 200,000 distinct CDR3 sequences, with around 94% found just once. In germline, CDR1 is LNHNV, CDR2 YYDKDF (reference sequence). Trimming removed 4 bases at V and 4 bases at J, with 13 bases between. This CDR3 region has 14 residues. The receptor was derived from a human donor in good health. The chain employs TRBV15 and TRBJ1-2; D call uncertain. Sequencing was done on a sample of CD4+ T cells from PBMCs. In DNA, the CDR3 is TGTGCCACCAGCAAAGAGAGGAGGTCCTATGGCTACACCTTC. This gives the protein CATSKERRSYGYTF.